The TCR beta chain described here comes from a study of blood T cell repertoires in COVID-19. In the study overall: PBMCs, B-cell-depleted T cells, or T cells provided the cDNA or gDNA that made up the material.

Assay: immunoSEQ multiplex PCR; the TCRdb copy retains only in-frame clones and omits some. The sample comprises approximately 78,000 clones, 75% to 90% of which are singletons, and 15% to 20% rests with the top ten. Germline values: CDR1 MNHEY, CDR2 SMNVEV (reference sequence). V was pared by 5 bases and J by 2 bases, with 13 bases between. CDR3 length: 15 residues. J is TRBJ1-5 and V is TRBV27; D possibly corresponds to TRBD1 (5 bases). The source of this sequence is a woman older than 75 with acute or convalescent COVID-19. The specimen was peripheral blood. The CDR3 loop reads CASSRGKGGNQPQHF. CDR3 DNA sequence: TGTGCCAGCAGTCGGGGGAAAGGGGGCAATCAGCCCCAGCATTTT.